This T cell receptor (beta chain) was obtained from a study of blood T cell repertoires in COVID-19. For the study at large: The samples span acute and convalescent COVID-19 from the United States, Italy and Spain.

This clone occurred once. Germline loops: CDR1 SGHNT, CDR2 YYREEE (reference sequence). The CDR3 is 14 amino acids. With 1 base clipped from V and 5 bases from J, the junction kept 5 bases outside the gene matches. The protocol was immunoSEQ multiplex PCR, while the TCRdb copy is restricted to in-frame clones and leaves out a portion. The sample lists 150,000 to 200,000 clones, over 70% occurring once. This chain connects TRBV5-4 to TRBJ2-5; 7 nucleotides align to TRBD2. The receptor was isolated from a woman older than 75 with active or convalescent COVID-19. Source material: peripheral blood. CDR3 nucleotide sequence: TGTGCCAGCAGCTTGTTCCAGGGAGGGGAGACCCAGTACTTC. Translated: CASSLFQGGETQYF.